These 29 T cell receptor beta chains were sequenced from one sample in a study of beta chain features in type 1 diabetes. The sequenced template was cDNA made from the entire isolated RNA. Clones were sequenced by immunoSEQ multiplex PCR, and TCRdb holds only the in-frame ones, with some missing. Of more than 300,000 clones listed, 8% are singletons. What was sequenced was central memory CD4+ T cells from blood. The receptors shown here come from a woman between 18 and 29 years old in good health.

CDR3 DNA: TGTGCCAGCAGCTTAAATTCCTTCTCTTCTAGCGCCGATGCCTACGAGCAGTACTTC. Amino acids: CASSLNSFSSSADAYEQYF. The J gene is TRBJ2-7, the V gene TRBV7-8, with D tentatively TRBD2 (6 bases). V lost 2 bases and J lost 2, with 25 bases in between. Per germline, CDR1 SGHVS and CDR2 FQNEAQ. The CDR3 extends over 19 amino acids. Full variable domain (outside the CDR3, taken from reference TRBV7-8 and TRBJ2-7): GAGVSQSPRYKVAKRGQDVALRCDPISGHVSLFWYQQALGQGPEFLTYFQNEAQLDKSGLPSDRFFAERPEGSVSTLKIQRTQQEDSAVYLCASSLNSFSSSADAYEQYFGPGTRLTVT.

V and J are TRBV7-2 and TRBJ2-2; 16 nucleotides agree with TRBD2. V trimming: 2 bases; J trimming: 6 bases; junction bases outside the gene matches: 6. This CDR3 is 18 amino acids long. Germline CDR1 reads SGHTA; CDR2 reads FQGNSA. In DNA form, the CDR3 reads TGTGCCAGCAGCTTAATGGCGGGACTAGCGGGAGGGGCCGGGGAGCTGTTTTTT. Translation gives CASSLMAGLAGGAGELFF.

This clone came up a few times. This chain connects TRBV18 to TRBJ1-1; TRBD1 matches 7 bases. Germline V gene sequence: CDR1 KGHSH, CDR2 LQKENI. V shed 2 bases and J 10 bases; nucleotides not matched to a gene: 4. The length of the CDR3 is 12 residues. The CDR3 spells CASSPLAGGAFF. In DNA form, the CDR3 reads TGTGCCAGCTCACCATTGGCAGGGGGAGCTTTCTTT.

Only a few counts were recorded for this clone. An end of the junction differs from the germline gene, which may be a read error. The chain combines TRBV7-7 with TRBJ2-5, with D perhaps given as TRBD1 or TRBD2 (5 bases each). This CDR3 contains 13 residues. CDR1 SSHAT and CDR2 FNYEAQ come from the germline V gene (reference sequence). CDR3 nucleotide sequence: TGTGCTAGCAGCTTAGCTGGGGGAGAGACCCAGTACTTC. Its protein is CASSLAGGETQYF.

A remark on this clone: At one end the junction does not follow the germline gene, possibly because of a read error. This chain joins TRBV6-6 and TRBJ1-3, with 7 bases lining up with TRBD1. The CDR3 is 15 amino acids. The V gene's germline CDR1 is MNHNY and CDR2 SVGAGI (reference sequence). The CDR3 is CAISESTGQRNTIYF. As DNA, the CDR3 is TGTGCCATCAGTGAGTCGACGGGACAGAGAAACACCATATATTTT.

This clone was counted only a few times. The CDR3 reads CASSEARTGSGYTF. Written as DNA, the CDR3 is TGTGCCAGCAGTGAAGCGCGGACCGGGAGTGGCTACACCTTC. V usage is TRBV2 and J usage is TRBJ1-2; no firm D call. CDR3 length equals 14 residues. Between the trimmed V and J ends, which lost 0 bases and 7 bases, there was a span of 12 bases. Germline V gives CDR1 SNHLY, CDR2 FYNNEI.

This clone was observed a handful of times. The CDR3 coding sequence is TGTGCCAGCAGCGAGCGTAGGGGACAGGGTATGTACAATGAGCAGTTCTTC. Protein sequence: CASSERRGQGMYNEQFF. The rearrangement uses TRBV9 and TRBJ2-1; 9 bases line up with TRBD1. V gave up 3 bases and J gave up 4 bases; unmatched junction bases: 11. Looked up from germline, CDR1 is SGDLS and CDR2 is YYNGEE. The CDR3 has 17 residues. Variable domain in full (rest from reference TRBV9 and TRBJ2-1): DSGVTQTPKHLITATGQRVTLRCSPRSGDLSVYWYQQSLDQGLQFLIQYYNGEERAKGNILERFSAQQFPDLHSELNLSSLELGDSALYFCASSERRGQGMYNEQFFGPGTRLTVL.

The sample holds a few counts of this clone. CDR3 nucleotides: TGTGCCAGCAGTTTAGGGGCTGGTGGTGAGCAGTTCTTC. Translated, it gives CASSLGAGGEQFF. The chain couples TRBV28 to TRBJ2-1; D perhaps matches TRBD1 (5 bases). The ends were cut back, 2 bases at V and 9 bases at J, with 11 bases in the middle. Germline CDR1 MDHEN, CDR2 SYDVKM. There are 13 residues in the CDR3.

This clone was observed a handful of times. This chain connects TRBV4-3 to TRBJ1-4; D ambiguous. CDR3 size: 15 residues. Trimming cost V 0 bases and J 5 bases, with 10 bases left between them. Per germline, CDR1 LGHNA and CDR2 YSLEER. For the CDR3, the DNA is TGCGCCAGCAGCCAAGATTACCGGCGGAATGAAAAACTGTTTTTT. It yields the protein CASSQDYRRNEKLFF.

The chain has TRBV5-4 and TRBJ2-5; tentative D call: TRBD2 (6 bases). With 0 bases removed from V and 4 bases from J, the gap between germline ends came to 13 bases. Germline values: CDR1 SGHNT, CDR2 YYREEE (reference sequence). This CDR3 is 15 amino acids long. The CDR3 nucleotides are TGTGCCAGCAGCTTGGCCGGGGCGGGAAGAGAGACCCAGTACTTC. Its translation is CASSLAGAGRETQYF.

This clone turned up a few times. This chain joins TRBV5-1 and TRBJ2-7, with D perhaps matching TRBD2 (6 bases). V gave up 6 bases and J gave up 3 bases, with 13 bases separating them. Germline V gene lookup returns CDR1 SGHRS and CDR2 YFSETQ. CDR3 size: 13 residues. CDR3 nucleotides: TGCGCCAGCACGGGGCGGGGAGACTACGAGCAGTACTTC. Translated, it gives CASTGRGDYEQYF.

This clone was picked up a small number of times. V usage is TRBV28 and J usage is TRBJ2-4; no definite D call. Per the germline V gene, CDR1 is MDHEN and CDR2 is SYDVKM. The V end lost 3 bases, the J end lost 0 bases, and 12 bases lay between the germline ends. This CDR3 is 16 amino acids long. As DNA, the CDR3 is TGTGCCAGCAGTTTTCACCTTGGGCTAGCCAAAAACATTCAGTACTTC. This gives the protein CASSFHLGLAKNIQYF.

This clone was counted between two and nine times. The gene calls are TRBV4-3 and TRBJ2-1; D is possibly TRBD1 (5 bases). The CDR3 is 15 residues long. The ends were cut back, 4 bases at V and 2 bases at J, with 12 bases in the middle. Per the germline V gene, CDR1 is LGHNA and CDR2 is YSLEER. DNA of the CDR3: TGCGCCAGCAGCCCATGGGGCCTAACCTACAATGAGCAGTTCTTC. Its protein product is CASSPWGLTYNEQFF.

In its sample, this clone was seen many times. The chain couples TRBV28 to TRBJ1-5, with TRBD1 matching 9 bases. The length of the CDR3 is 15 residues. The V segment lost 5 bases and the J segment 3 bases; nucleotides outside the gene matches: 5. Germline V gene data show CDR1 as MDHEN and CDR2 as SYDVKM. The CDR3 nucleotides read TGTGCCAGCAGTAAGACAGGGGGGGACAATCAGCCCCAGCATTTT. Protein: CASSKTGGDNQPQHF.

This clone has more than one count but fewer than ten. The CDR3 here is CASSQATDRGPGYTF. CDR3 sequence (DNA): TGCGCCAGCAGCCAAGCCACCGACAGGGGGCCTGGCTACACCTTC. The V gene is TRBV4-3, the J gene TRBJ1-2; 10 bases are a match to TRBD1. This CDR3 has 15 residues. The J segment lost 7 bases and the V segment lost 1 base, leaving 6 bases of the junction unmatched. CDR1 LGHNA and CDR2 YSLEER come from the germline V gene.

This clone was counted a few times. A junction boundary mismatches the germline segment, possibly from a read error. This rearrangement joins TRBV4-3 to TRBJ2-1; D is undetermined. CDR3 length: 14 residues. The germline gives CDR1 LGHNA, CDR2 YSLEER. The CDR3 DNA is TGCGCCAGCAGCCGGGGTCTCGCCTTCAATGAGCGGTTCTTC. Translated, it gives CASSRGLAFNERFF.

This clone appeared many times. The chain recombines TRBV5-1 with TRBJ1-4, with D possibly TRBD1 on 6 matching bases. Trimming cost V 0 bases and J 8 bases, with 8 bases left between them. Germline CDR1 reads SGHRS; CDR2 reads YFSETQ. The length of the CDR3 is 13 residues. CDR3 sequence (DNA): TGCGCCAGCAGCTTGGGGGACAAGGAAAAACTGTTTTTT. Amino acids: CASSLGDKEKLFF.

This clone has just a few counts. The rearrangement joins TRBV18 to TRBJ2-1; 11 bases agree with TRBD2. CDR3 length: 15 amino acids. Looked up from germline, CDR1 is KGHSH and CDR2 is LQKENI. Trimming at V came to 3 bases and at J to 4 bases, leaving 2 bases not matched to a gene. The CDR3 sequence: CASSPTSGTYNEQFF. The CDR3 DNA reads TGTGCCAGCTCACCGACTAGCGGGACTTACAATGAGCAGTTCTTC.

The genes are TRBV5-4 and TRBJ2-5, with a weak D call TRBD2 (5 bases). Trimming removed 2 bases at V and 0 bases at J, with 11 bases between. CDR1 is SGHNT and CDR2 is YYREEE in the germline V gene (reference sequence). This CDR3 has 15 amino acids. The chain's CDR3 is CASSFRWEYQETQYF. The DNA of the CDR3 is TGTGCCAGCAGCTTTAGGTGGGAGTACCAAGAGACCCAGTACTTC.

Points on this clone: Other DNA sequences in this sample translate to the same CDR3. The chain has TRBV11-1 and TRBJ2-6; weak D call: TRBD1 (5 bases). V was trimmed by 4 bases and J by 2 bases, leaving 9 bases between them. CDR1 and CDR2 from the germline V gene are SGHAT and FQDESV (reference sequence). The CDR3 sequence is 15 residues long. This CDR3 reads CASSSQGAGANVLTF. The CDR3 DNA follows: TGTGCCAGCAGCTCCCAGGGCGCTGGGGCCAACGTCCTGACTTTC.

The chain has TRBV11-2 and TRBJ2-5; D might be TRBD1 or TRBD2, each matching 5 bases. The CDR3 is made up of 15 amino acids. Looked up from germline, CDR1 is SGHAT and CDR2 is FQNNGV. V lost 2 bases and J 2 bases, leaving 12 bases between the germline ends. The CDR3 bases are TGTGCCAGCAGCTTATGGGGGATGGGGCAAGAGACCCAGTACTTC. This codes for CASSLWGMGQETQYF.

This clone has at least ten counts. A much larger clone sits a single nucleotide away, making a read error possible. The same CDR3 also results from other DNA sequences found in this sample. The V call is TRBV28, the J call TRBJ2-6; D is unclear. The germline V gene has CDR1 MDHEN and CDR2 SYDVKM. V was clipped by 0 bases and J by 0 bases, with 3 bases between them. This CDR3 has 15 residues. Written as DNA, the CDR3 is TGTGCCAGCAGTTTATGGGGCTCTGGGGCCAACGTCCTGACTTTC. It specifies CASSLWGSGANVLTF.

The chain is built from TRBV4-2 and TRBJ2-5; 8 nucleotides line up with TRBD1. CDR1 and CDR2 from the germline V gene are LGHNA and YNFKEQ. The CDR3 totals 17 residues. J gave up 4 bases and V 0 bases, and 10 bases lay outside the gene matches. This chain's CDR3 is CASSQEGPGQVLETQYF. CDR3 nucleotides: TGTGCCAGCAGCCAAGAAGGTCCGGGACAGGTCTTAGAGACCCAGTACTTC.

This clone showed up just a few times. The chain couples TRBV6-6 to TRBJ1-2; D is uncertain. Germline CDR1 MNHNY, CDR2 SVGAGI (reference sequence). V gave up 2 bases and J gave up 8 bases, with 15 bases separating them. The CDR3 is 14 residues long. CDR3 amino acids: CASSYPRSAEGYTF. Here the CDR3 DNA reads TGTGCCAGCAGTTACCCACGATCCGCGGAGGGCTACACCTTC.

The rearrangement joins TRBV18 to TRBJ1-3; D possibly corresponds to TRBD1 (5 bases). V was pared by 3 bases and J by 0 bases, with 12 bases between. Germline V gives CDR1 KGHSH, CDR2 LQKENI. This CDR3 is 16 amino acids long. CDR3: CASSPAGTFSGNTIYF. Written as DNA, the CDR3 is TGTGCCAGCTCACCCGCAGGGACCTTCTCTGGAAACACCATATATTTT.

This clone was counted between two and nine times. The chain carries TRBV6-5 and TRBJ2-2, with D maybe TRBD2 (5 bases). The germline gives CDR1 MNHEY, CDR2 SVGAGI. The CDR3 extends over 13 amino acids. Trimming took 5 bases from V and 7 from J, leaving 11 bases between them. The CDR3 sequence is CASSETGVGELFF. The CDR3 DNA is TGTGCCAGCAGTGAAACCGGGGTCGGGGAGCTGTTTTTT.

This clone was counted only a few times. Additional DNA sequences in this sample encode the identical CDR3. The V call is TRBV5-1, the J call TRBJ2-1, with 7 bases lining up with TRBD2. Germline V gene lookup returns CDR1 SGHRS and CDR2 YFSETQ. The CDR3 runs to 16 residues. V trimming: 0 bases; J trimming: 0 bases; junction bases outside the gene matches: 3. The CDR3: CASSLDAGDSYNEQFF. DNA for the CDR3: TGCGCCAGCAGCTTGGATGCGGGAGACTCCTACAATGAGCAGTTCTTC.

J is TRBJ2-1 and V is TRBV4-3; 13 bases map to TRBD2. V lost 2 bases to trimming and J lost 8 bases; unmatched junction nucleotides: 6. CDR3 length: 16 residues. Germline V gives CDR1 LGHNA, CDR2 YSLEER. The CDR3: CASSQTTSGRAYEQFF. The CDR3 DNA reads TGCGCCAGCAGCCAAACAACTAGCGGGAGGGCCTATGAGCAGTTCTTC.

This clone was seen only a few times. The chain carries TRBV28 and TRBJ1-1, with D unclear. This CDR3 spans 11 amino acids. Trimming removed 8 bases at V and 1 base at J, with 5 bases between. Germline V lookup: CDR1 MDHEN, CDR2 SYDVKM. The CDR3 DNA is TGTGCCAGCGTAGGGAACACTGAAGCTTTCTTT. It yields the protein CASVGNTEAFF.